The sequence of this T cell receptor (beta chain) was determined in a study of T-cell memory formation after mild COVID-19. Many counts were recorded for this clonotype. CDR1 and CDR2 (germline): SEHNR, FQNEAQ (reference sequence). V trimming: 3 bases; J trimming: 6 bases; junction bases outside the gene matches: 0. CDR3 size: 13 residues. TCRdb ran MiXCR on the 5' RACE reads and lists one entry per CDR3 protein. The data show 500,000 to 600,000 distinct CDR3 sequences, more than 15% seen once. Sequencing used PBMCs or a T cell subset sorted from them (not recorded which). The receptor comes from an adult woman who had mild COVID-19 (a few samples of this study predate the infection). Cell type and time point are not known. This rearrangement joins TRBV7-9 to TRBJ1-2; 11 bases align to TRBD1. Here the CDR3 reads CASSLGQGDGYTF. Written as DNA, the CDR3 is TGTGCCAGCAGCTTGGGACAGGGGGATGGCTACACCTTC.